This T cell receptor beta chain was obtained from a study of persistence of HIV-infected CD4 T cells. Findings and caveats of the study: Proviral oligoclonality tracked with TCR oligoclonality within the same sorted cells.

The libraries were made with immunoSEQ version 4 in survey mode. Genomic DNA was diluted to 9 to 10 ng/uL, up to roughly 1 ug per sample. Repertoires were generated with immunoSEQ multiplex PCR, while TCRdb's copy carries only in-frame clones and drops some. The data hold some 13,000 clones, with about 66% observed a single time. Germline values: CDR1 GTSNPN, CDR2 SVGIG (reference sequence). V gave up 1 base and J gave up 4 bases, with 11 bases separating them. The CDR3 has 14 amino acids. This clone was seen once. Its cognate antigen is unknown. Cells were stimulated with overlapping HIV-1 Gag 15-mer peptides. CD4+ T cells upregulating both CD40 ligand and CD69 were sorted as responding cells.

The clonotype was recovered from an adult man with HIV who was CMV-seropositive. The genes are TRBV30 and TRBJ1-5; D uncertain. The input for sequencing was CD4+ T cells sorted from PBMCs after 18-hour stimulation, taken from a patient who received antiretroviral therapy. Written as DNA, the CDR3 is TGTGCCTGGAGTGCCGGCGGTTCGAATCAGCCCCAGCATTTT. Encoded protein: CAWSAGGSNQPQHF.